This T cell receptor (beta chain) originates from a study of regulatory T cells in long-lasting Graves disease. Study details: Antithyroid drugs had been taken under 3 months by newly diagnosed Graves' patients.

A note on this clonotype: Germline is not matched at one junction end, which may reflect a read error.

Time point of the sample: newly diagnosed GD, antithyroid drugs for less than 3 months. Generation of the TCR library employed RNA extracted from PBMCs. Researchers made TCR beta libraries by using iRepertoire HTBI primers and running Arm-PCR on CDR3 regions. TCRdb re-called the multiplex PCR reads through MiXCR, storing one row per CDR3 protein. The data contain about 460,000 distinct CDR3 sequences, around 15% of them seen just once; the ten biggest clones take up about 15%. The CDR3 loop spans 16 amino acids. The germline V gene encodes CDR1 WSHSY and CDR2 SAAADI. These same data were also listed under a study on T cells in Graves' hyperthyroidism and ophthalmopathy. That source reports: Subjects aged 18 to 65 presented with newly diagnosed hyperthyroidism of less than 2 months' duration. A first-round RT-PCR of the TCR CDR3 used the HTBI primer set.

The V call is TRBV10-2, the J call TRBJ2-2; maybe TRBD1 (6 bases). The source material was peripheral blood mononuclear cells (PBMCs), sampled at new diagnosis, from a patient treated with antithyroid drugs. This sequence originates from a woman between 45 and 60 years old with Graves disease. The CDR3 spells CASSEFRTDYTEELFF. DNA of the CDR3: TGCGCCAGCAGTGAGTTCAGGACAGACTACACCGAGGAGCTGTTTTTT.